This T cell receptor beta chain was identified in a study of radiation and T cells in renal cell carcinoma (dated by TCRdb to about 2020). Describing the broader study: TCR beta sequencing covered 55 or so samples in total, comprising around 25 tumors and some 27 peripheral blood samples. The last blood draw happened 4 weeks after radiation, timed to coincide with nephrectomy. Across all 50 or so samples, several million unique CDR3 nucleotide sequences, encoding 2.5 million to 3 million unique CDR3 amino acid sequences, were identified.

TCR beta libraries were generated from genomic DNA with the immunoSEQ kit, following the manufacturer's recommendations. For library preparation, a first multiplex PCR was performed with proprietary primers, followed by a second PCR in which unique barcodes were added, and bead cleanups were performed after each round. Each sample batch included a kit-provided positive control reaction and a negative control reaction. The final libraries were assessed on an Agilent 4200 TapeStation D1000 ScreenTape, pooled by volume, and quantified by qPCR. Sequencing ran on an Illumina NextSeq500 with a MidOutput 150-cycle cartridge, using 156 Read1 and 15 Index1 cycles with kit custom primers. The pooled library was loaded at approximately 0.98 pM with around 20% PhiX control spiked in. In the original analysis: The vendor-processed data were analyzed in R, and a clonotype was defined as all T cells that share the same CDR3 nucleotide sequence. For clone abundance analyses, frequencies were normalized to the 10,000 most abundant clones in each sample. Public T cell clones, which averaged fewer than five per sample, were excluded before analysis. A difference in abundance of at least 32-fold between compartments was used to define tumor-enriched and baseline blood-enriched clonotypes. A beta-binomial differential abundance model was used to identify clonotypes that expanded or contracted between blood time points. Similarity between tumor and blood repertoires was quantified using the Baroni-Urbani and Buser coefficient, and groups were compared with two-tailed Wilcoxon tests in R. TCRdb took over this immuneACCESS table, retaining in-frame rearrangements with V and J assigned. Such tables are incomplete; in checked studies, under half of the missing clones stem from an unresolved V gene, and the remainder is unexplained. The V and J calls and clone size come from that table; D and trimming were worked out from the DNA. The sample table holds fewer than 80,000 clones, of which around 78% were seen once. The top ten hold about 2.5% of the sample.

The CDR3 starts with the cysteine, ends with the phenylalanine, and has 15 residues. Only CDR3 DNA is held: 45 bases, read in frame from base 1. For this chain, trimming is 6 bases at the V end and 2 bases at the J end, and the number of junction bases without a gene match is 7. Per the germline V gene, MNHNS is the CDR1 and SASEGT is the CDR2. The time point label, as the study defines it: blood 4 weeks post-SBRT, at nephrectomy. The treatment or condition label on this specimen signifies: 15 Gy SBRT to primary tumor, nephrectomy 4 weeks later. The samples were obtained from a clinical trial, where primary renal cell carcinomas were treated with 15 Gy stereotactic body radiation therapy and then removed by nephrectomy 4 weeks afterward. Serial peripheral blood from radiation-treated patients was sampled at baseline, 2 weeks and 4 weeks after SBRT to track tumor-enriched clonotypes. Every patient's renal cell carcinoma showed clear cell pathology. The QIAamp DNA Blood Mini Kit (Qiagen) was used to prepare genomic DNA for TCR sequencing. The analyses included only samples that passed all quality control checks.

As for this clone: What antigen it recognizes has not been identified. Within one base of it there is no much larger clone, and no base qualities were kept.

On the study overall, not on this receptor specifically: Because pretreatment tumor biopsies were not available, the study could not determine whether clonotypes were already present within the tumor at baseline. In blood, the top tumor clonotypes increased between baseline and 2 weeks post-radiation and then shrank by 4 weeks, which suggests that tumor-resident clones expanded only transiently. With a single-armed trial design, the study had no way to address how radiation dose or scheduling affects the TCR repertoire. Dynamics of the blood repertoire were not tracked past 4 weeks after treatment.

The clonotype was recovered from a woman aged 55 to 70 with renal cell carcinoma. Sequencing was performed on blood, taken from a patient whose treatment included radiotherapy and nephrectomy. This chain is built from TRBV6-1 and TRBJ1-5, and 7 junctional nucleotides match TRBD1. In nucleotide form, the sequence is TGTGCCAGCAGGGGGACCGGACAGGGCAATCAGCCCCAGCATTTT. This encodes CASRGTGQGNQPQHF.